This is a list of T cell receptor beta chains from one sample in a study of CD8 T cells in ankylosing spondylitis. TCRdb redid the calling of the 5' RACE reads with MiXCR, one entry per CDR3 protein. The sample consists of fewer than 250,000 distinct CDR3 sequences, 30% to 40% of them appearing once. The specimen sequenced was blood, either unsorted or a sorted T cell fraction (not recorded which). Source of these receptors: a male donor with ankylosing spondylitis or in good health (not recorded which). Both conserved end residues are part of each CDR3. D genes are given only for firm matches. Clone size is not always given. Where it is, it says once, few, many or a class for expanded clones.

CDR3aa: CASSDRLGTGELFF
CDR3nt: TGTGCCAGCAGCGATAGGCTGGGGACCGGGGAGCTGTTTTTT
d_gene: .
j_gene: TRBJ2-2
abundance: .
v_gene: TRBV11-3

CDR3aa: CASTRDGHSGANVLTF
CDR3nt: TGTGCCAGCACCCGGGACGGACACTCTGGGGCCAACGTCCTGACTTTC
d_gene: .
j_gene: TRBJ2-6
abundance: .
v_gene: TRBV7-6

CDR3aa: CASSHTLDSQETQYF
CDR3nt: TGTGCCAGCAGCCATACCCTAGACAGCCAAGAGACCCAGTACTTC
d_gene: .
j_gene: TRBJ2-5
abundance: few
v_gene: TRBV12-3/TRBV12-4

CDR3aa: CAISEGVITYEQYF
CDR3nt: TGTGCCATCAGTGAAGGGGTCATAACCTACGAGCAGTACTTC
d_gene: .
j_gene: TRBJ2-7
abundance: few
v_gene: TRBV10-3

CDR3aa: CASSRGRGINEQFF
CDR3nt: TGTGCCAGCAGCCGAGGCCGAGGGATAAATGAGCAGTTCTTC
d_gene: .
j_gene: TRBJ2-1
abundance: .
v_gene: TRBV7-2

CDR3aa: CASSPGRYTQYF
CDR3nt: TGTGCCAGCAGTCCCGGACGGTATACGCAGTATTTT
d_gene: .
j_gene: TRBJ2-3
abundance: .
v_gene: TRBV12-3/TRBV12-4

CDR3aa: CSEGKTSTDTQYF
CDR3nt: TGCAGTGAGGGCAAAACTAGCACAGATACGCAGTATTTT
d_gene: .
j_gene: TRBJ2-3
abundance: .
v_gene: TRBV20-1

CDR3aa: CATSDSTRTPVTDTQYF
CDR3nt: TGTGCCACCAGTGACTCTACGCGGACCCCAGTGACGGATACGCAGTATTTT
d_gene: .
j_gene: TRBJ2-3
abundance: .
v_gene: TRBV24-1

CDR3aa: CASSPDGLNTEAFF
CDR3nt: TGCGCCAGCAGCCCGGACGGATTGAACACTGAAGCTTTCTTT
d_gene: .
j_gene: TRBJ1-1
abundance: .
v_gene: TRBV5-1

CDR3aa: CASSLLTNTGELFF
CDR3nt: TGCGCCAGCAGCTTGCTCACGAACACCGGGGAGCTGTTTTTT
d_gene: .
j_gene: TRBJ2-2
abundance: .
v_gene: TRBV5-1

CDR3aa: CASSVTPGNTGELFF
CDR3nt: TGTGCCAGCAGCGTTACCCCAGGGAACACCGGGGAGCTGTTTTTT
d_gene: .
j_gene: TRBJ2-2
abundance: many
v_gene: TRBV9

CDR3aa: CASSRTTGGGYTF
CDR3nt: TGTGCCAGCAGTCGCACGACAGGGGGAGGCTACACCTTC
d_gene: TRBD1
j_gene: TRBJ1-2
abundance: few
v_gene: TRBV28

CDR3aa: CSARDWGLNNSPLHF
CDR3nt: TGCAGTGCTAGAGATTGGGGTTTGAATAATTCACCCCTCCACTTT
d_gene: .
j_gene: TRBJ1-6
abundance: few
v_gene: TRBV20-1

CDR3aa: CASRSETSGGNNEQFF
CDR3nt: TGTGCCAGCAGAAGCGAGACTAGCGGGGGTAACAATGAGCAGTTCTTC
d_gene: TRBD2
j_gene: TRBJ2-1
abundance: few
v_gene: TRBV27

CDR3aa: CATTPAGDAYNEQFF
CDR3nt: TGTGCCACGACGCCCGCGGGGGACGCCTACAATGAGCAGTTCTTC
d_gene: TRBD2
j_gene: TRBJ2-1
abundance: .
v_gene: TRBV10-3

CDR3aa: CASSFLGGALQETQYF
CDR3nt: TGTGCCAGCAGCTTTTTAGGGGGGGCGCTTCAAGAGACCCAGTACTTC
d_gene: .
j_gene: TRBJ2-5
abundance: .
v_gene: TRBV5-8